These T cell receptor beta chains were read from a single sample in a study of cytotoxic CD8 clonotypes in ibrutinib-treated CLL. TCRdb's table, derived via immunoSEQ multiplex PCR, lists solely in-frame clones and lacks some. The table lists 250,000 to 350,000 clones, 65% to 85% of them singletons, with 5.6% in the top ten. The sample here was PBMCs, taken at disease progression, from a patient treated with ibrutinib. The receptors come from a human donor with chronic lymphocytic leukemia. The CDR3 runs from the conserved cysteine through the conserved F or W. Each record gives: CDR3 protein, CDR3 DNA, CDR3 length, J gene, V gene, D gene, clone size. The D gene is left open where the match is weak. The listing skips clone size in some rows; elsewhere it reads once, few, many or a size class.

CDR3aa: CASSSYSDSPNEQFF
CDR3nt: TGCGCCAGCAGCTCTTACTCCGACAGCCCCAATGAGCAGTTCTTC
len: 15
j_gene: TRBJ2-1
v_gene: TRBV4-1
d_gene: -
abundance: -

CDR3aa: CASSPTGTGNTIYF
CDR3nt: TGTGCCAGCAGTCCGACAGGGACGGGAAACACCATATATTTT
len: 14
j_gene: TRBJ1-3
v_gene: TRBV6-6
d_gene: TRBD1
abundance: -

CDR3aa: CASSPMASSSYNEQFF
CDR3nt: TGTGCCAGCAGCCCCATGGCCTCTAGCTCCTACAATGAGCAGTTCTTC
len: 16
j_gene: TRBJ2-1
v_gene: TRBV7-3
d_gene: -
abundance: once

CDR3aa: CASSETGGNYGYTF
CDR3nt: TGCGCCAGCAGCGAAACAGGGGGGAACTATGGCTACACCTTC
len: 14
j_gene: TRBJ1-2
v_gene: TRBV4-1
d_gene: TRBD1
abundance: -

CDR3aa: CASMEGQGSYEQYF
CDR3nt: TGTGCCAGCATGGAGGGACAGGGGAGTTACGAGCAGTACTTC
len: 14
j_gene: TRBJ2-7
v_gene: TRBV28
d_gene: TRBD1
abundance: -

CDR3aa: CASSQDHWTSEREQYF
CDR3nt: TGCGCCAGCAGCCAAGATCACTGGACTAGCGAGCGCGAGCAGTACTTC
len: 16
j_gene: TRBJ2-7
v_gene: TRBV4-3
d_gene: TRBD2
abundance: once

CDR3aa: CASSRLVAAGELFF
CDR3nt: TGTGCCAGCAGTCGACTAGTAGCGGCCGGGGAGCTGTTTTTT
len: 14
j_gene: TRBJ2-2
v_gene: TRBV2
d_gene: -
abundance: -

CDR3aa: CASSQGSQETQYF
CDR3nt: TGCGCCAGCAGCCAAGGTTCACAAGAGACCCAGTACTTC
len: 13
j_gene: TRBJ2-5
v_gene: TRBV4-3
d_gene: -
abundance: -

CDR3aa: CASSFRDRGPNEQFF
CDR3nt: TGTGCCAGCAGCTTCCGGGACAGGGGCCCCAATGAGCAGTTCTTC
len: 15
j_gene: TRBJ2-1
v_gene: TRBV7-6
d_gene: TRBD1
abundance: -

CDR3aa: CASSVGEGELFF
CDR3nt: TGTGCCAGCAGCGTAGGAGAAGGGGAGCTGTTTTTT
len: 12
j_gene: TRBJ2-2
v_gene: TRBV9
d_gene: -
abundance: few

CDR3aa: CASSLVGGVGYWETQYF
CDR3nt: TGTGCCAGCAGCTTAGTAGGGGGCGTGGGGTACTGGGAGACCCAGTACTTC
len: 17
j_gene: TRBJ2-5
v_gene: TRBV7-2
d_gene: TRBD1
abundance: once

CDR3aa: CASSPGLANTEAFF
CDR3nt: TGTGCCAGCTCACCCGGGCTGGCGAACACTGAAGCTTTCTTT
len: 14
j_gene: TRBJ1-1
v_gene: TRBV18
d_gene: -
abundance: few

CDR3aa: CASKVKQGWPSGQAFF
CDR3nt: TGCGCCAGCAAAGTTAAACAGGGTTGGCCGTCGGGTCAAGCTTTCTTT
len: 16
j_gene: TRBJ1-1
v_gene: TRBV5-1
d_gene: -
abundance: once